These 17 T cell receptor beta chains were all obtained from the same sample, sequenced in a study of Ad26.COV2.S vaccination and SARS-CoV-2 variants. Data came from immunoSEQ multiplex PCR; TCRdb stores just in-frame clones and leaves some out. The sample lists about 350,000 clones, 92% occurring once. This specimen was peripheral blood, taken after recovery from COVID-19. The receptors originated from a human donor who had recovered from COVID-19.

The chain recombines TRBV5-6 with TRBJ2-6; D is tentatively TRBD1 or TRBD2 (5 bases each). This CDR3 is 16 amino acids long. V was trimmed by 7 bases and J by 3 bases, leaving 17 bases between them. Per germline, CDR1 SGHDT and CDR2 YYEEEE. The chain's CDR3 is CASGGKLIDGANVLTF. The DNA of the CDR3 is TGTGCCAGCGGGGGAAAACTCATCGATGGGGCCAACGTCCTGACTTTC. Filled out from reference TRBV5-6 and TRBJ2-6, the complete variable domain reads DAGVTQSPTHLIKTRGQQVTLRCSPKSGHDTVSWYQQALGQGPQFIFQYYEEEERQRGNFPDRFSGHQFPNYSSELNVNALLLGDSALYLCASGGKLIDGANVLTFGAGSRLTVL.

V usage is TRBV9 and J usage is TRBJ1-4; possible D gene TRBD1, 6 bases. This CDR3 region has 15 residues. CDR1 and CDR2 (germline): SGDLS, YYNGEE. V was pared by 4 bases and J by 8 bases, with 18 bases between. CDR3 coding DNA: TGTGCCAGCAGCTCCCGGGACAACCCTTCCGAAAAACTGTTTTTT. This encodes CASSSRDNPSEKLFF.

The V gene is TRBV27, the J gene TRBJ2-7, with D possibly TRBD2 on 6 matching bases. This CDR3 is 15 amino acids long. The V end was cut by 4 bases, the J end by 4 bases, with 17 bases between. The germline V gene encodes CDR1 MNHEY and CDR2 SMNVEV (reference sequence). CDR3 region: CASSSAGWGTYEQYF. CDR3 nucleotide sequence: TGTGCCAGCAGTTCCGCTGGTTGGGGGACTTACGAGCAGTACTTC.

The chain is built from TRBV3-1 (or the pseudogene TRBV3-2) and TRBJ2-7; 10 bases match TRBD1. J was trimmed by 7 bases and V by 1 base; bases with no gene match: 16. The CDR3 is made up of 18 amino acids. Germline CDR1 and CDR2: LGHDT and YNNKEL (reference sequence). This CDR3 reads CASSQVVSRRDRGWEQYF. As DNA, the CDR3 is TGTGCCAGCAGCCAAGTCGTGTCACGACGGGACAGGGGATGGGAGCAGTACTTC.

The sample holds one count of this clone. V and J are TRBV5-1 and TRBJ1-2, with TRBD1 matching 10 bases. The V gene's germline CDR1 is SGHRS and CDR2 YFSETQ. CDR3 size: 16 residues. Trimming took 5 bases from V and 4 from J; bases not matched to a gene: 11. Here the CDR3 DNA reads TGCGCCAGCAGGTCTACGGACAGGGGGGAAACCTATGGCTACACCTTC. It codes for CASRSTDRGETYGYTF.

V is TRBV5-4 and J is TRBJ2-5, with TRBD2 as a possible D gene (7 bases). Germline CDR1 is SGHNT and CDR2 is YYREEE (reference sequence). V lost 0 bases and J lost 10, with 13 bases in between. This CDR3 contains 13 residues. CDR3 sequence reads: CASSLAGGKGQYF. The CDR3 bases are TGTGCCAGCAGCTTGGCGGGGGGCAAAGGCCAGTACTTC.

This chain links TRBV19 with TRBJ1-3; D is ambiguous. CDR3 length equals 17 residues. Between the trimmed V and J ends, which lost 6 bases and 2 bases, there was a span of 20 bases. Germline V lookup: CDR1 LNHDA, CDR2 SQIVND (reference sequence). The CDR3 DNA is TGTGCCAGTAGCGTTGAGGGCAGCTTTAGGACTGGAAACACCATATATTTT. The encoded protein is CASSVEGSFRTGNTIYF. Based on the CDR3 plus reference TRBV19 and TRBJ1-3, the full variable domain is DGGITQSPKYLFRKEGQNVTLSCEQNLNHDAMYWYRQDPGQGLRLIYYSQIVNDFQKGDIAEGYSVSREKKESFPLTVTSAQKNPTAFYLCASSVEGSFRTGNTIYFGEGSWLTVV.

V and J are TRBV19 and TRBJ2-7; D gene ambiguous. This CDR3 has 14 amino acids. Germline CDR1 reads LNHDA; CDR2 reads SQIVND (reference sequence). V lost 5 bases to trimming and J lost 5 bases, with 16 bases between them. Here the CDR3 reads CASSPPGSSHEQYF. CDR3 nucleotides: TGTGCCAGTAGTCCCCCAGGTAGTTCCCACGAGCAGTACTTC.

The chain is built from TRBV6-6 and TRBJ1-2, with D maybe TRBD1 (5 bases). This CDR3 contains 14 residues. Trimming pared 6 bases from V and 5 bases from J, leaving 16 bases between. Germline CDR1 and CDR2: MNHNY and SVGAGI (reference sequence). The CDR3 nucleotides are TGTGCCAGCAGCCAGGATAGGGGCGGTTATGGCTACACCTTC. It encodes CASSQDRGGYGYTF.

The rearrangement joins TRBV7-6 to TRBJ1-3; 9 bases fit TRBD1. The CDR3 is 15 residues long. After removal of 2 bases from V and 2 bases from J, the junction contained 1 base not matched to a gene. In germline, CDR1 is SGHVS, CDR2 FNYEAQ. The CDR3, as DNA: TGTGCCAGCAGCTTAAGGACAGGGGCTGGAAACACCATATATTTT. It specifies CASSLRTGAGNTIYF.

CDR3 sequence: CASSLPDRGIGNLYGYTF. The CDR3 nucleotides are TGTGCCAGCAGCCTCCCGGACAGGGGTATTGGTAATCTCTATGGCTACACCTTC. The V gene is TRBV11-2, the J gene TRBJ1-2; TRBD1 matches at 9 bases. Germline-derived CDR1 and CDR2 are SGHAT and FQNNGV. After removal of 5 bases from V and 4 bases from J, the junction contained 17 bases not matched to a gene. The CDR3 loop spans 18 amino acids.

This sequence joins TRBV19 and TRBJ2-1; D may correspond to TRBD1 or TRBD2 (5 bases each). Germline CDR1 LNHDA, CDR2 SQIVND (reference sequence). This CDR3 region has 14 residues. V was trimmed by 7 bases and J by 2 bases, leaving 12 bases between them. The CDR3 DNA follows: TGTGCCAGTAATGAGGGGTTCGCCTACAATGAGCAGTTCTTC. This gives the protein CASNEGFAYNEQFF.

CDR3 protein: CASSFQGQGPEAFF. CDR3 bases: TGTGCCAGCAGCTTTCAGGGACAGGGGCCTGAAGCTTTCTTT. This chain links TRBV11-2 with TRBJ1-1; 10 bases map to TRBD1. CDR1 and CDR2 from the germline V gene are SGHAT and FQNNGV. The V gene end was trimmed by 3 bases and the J gene end by 6 bases; junction bases not matched to a gene: 4. The CDR3 has 14 residues.

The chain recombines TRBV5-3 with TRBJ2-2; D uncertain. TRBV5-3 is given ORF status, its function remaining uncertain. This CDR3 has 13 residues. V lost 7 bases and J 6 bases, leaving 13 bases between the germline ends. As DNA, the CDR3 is TGTGCCAGATGCTCCTCCAGCCCCGGGGAGCTGTTTTTT. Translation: CARCSSSPGELFF.

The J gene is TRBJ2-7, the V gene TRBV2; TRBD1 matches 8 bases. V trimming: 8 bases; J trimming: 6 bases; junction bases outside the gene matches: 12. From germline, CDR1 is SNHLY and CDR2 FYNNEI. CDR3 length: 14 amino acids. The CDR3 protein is CASQTGTGFAEQYF. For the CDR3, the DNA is TGTGCCAGCCAGACCGGGACAGGCTTCGCCGAGCAGTACTTC. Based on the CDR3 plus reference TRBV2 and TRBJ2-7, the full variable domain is EPEVTQTPSHQVTQMGQEVILRCVPISNHLYFYWYRQILGQKVEFLVSFYNNEISEKSEIFDDQFSVERPDGSNFTLKIRSTKLEDSAMYFCASQTGTGFAEQYFGPGTRLTVT.

The CDR3 loop reads CATGGGDTQYF. CDR3 nucleotide sequence: TGTGCCACAGGAGGTGGAGATACGCAGTATTTT. This chain uses TRBV12-3 or TRBV12-4 with TRBJ2-3, with D perhaps matching TRBD2 (5 bases). The length of the CDR3 is 11 residues. With 10 bases removed from V and 5 bases from J, the gap between germline ends came to 10 bases.

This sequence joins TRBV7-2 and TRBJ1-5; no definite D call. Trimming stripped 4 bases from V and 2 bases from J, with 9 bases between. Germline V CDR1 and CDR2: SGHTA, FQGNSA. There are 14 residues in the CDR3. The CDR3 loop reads CASSSGPGNQPQHF. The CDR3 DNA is TGTGCCAGCAGCTCGGGCCCAGGCAATCAGCCCCAGCATTTT.